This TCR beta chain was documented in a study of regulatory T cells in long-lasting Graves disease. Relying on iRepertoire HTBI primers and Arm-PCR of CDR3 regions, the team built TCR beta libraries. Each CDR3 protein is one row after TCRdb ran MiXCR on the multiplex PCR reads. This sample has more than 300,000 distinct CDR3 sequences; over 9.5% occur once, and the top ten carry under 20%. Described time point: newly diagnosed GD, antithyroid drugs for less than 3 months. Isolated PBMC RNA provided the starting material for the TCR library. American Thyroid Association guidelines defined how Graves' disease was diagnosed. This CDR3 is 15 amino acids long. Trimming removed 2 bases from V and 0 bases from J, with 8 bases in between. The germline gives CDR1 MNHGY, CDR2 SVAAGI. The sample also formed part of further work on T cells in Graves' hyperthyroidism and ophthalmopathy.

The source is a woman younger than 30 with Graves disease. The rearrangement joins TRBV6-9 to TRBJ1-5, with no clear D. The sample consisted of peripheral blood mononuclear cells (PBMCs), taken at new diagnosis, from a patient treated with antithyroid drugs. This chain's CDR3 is CASSYRQLSNQPQHF. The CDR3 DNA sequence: TGTGCCAGCAGTTATCGGCAGCTTAGCAATCAGCCCCAGCATTTT.